Listed below are T cell receptor beta chains from one sample, sequenced in a study of response to subunit inactivated influenza vaccine. TCRdb reanalysed the RT-PCR reads using MiXCR and keeps one entry per CDR3 protein. The profile covers about 570,000 distinct CDR3 sequences, with about 10% appearing a single time and approximately 10% taken by the ten largest. This sample was shared with a second study, whose subject was T cells expressing NK-cell markers.

The material sequenced was PBMCs from blood, taken on the day of vaccination. These receptors originate from a man aged 45-65 years who received an inactivated influenza vaccine. Both conserved end residues are part of each CDR3. The D gene is left open where the match is weak. Rows give clone size only sometimes, using once, few, many, or a class for an expanded clone.

j_gene	v_gene	d_gene	abundance	CDR3nt	CDR3aa
TRBJ1-5	TRBV20-1	TRBD1	-	TGCAGTGCTAGACGAGAGACAGGGCGTAGCAATCAGCCCCAGCATTTT	CSARRETGRSNQPQHF
TRBJ1-2	TRBV7-2	-	-	TGTGCCAGCAGCTTAGAAGGCAGAACCTATGGCTACACCTTC	CASSLEGRTYGYTF
TRBJ2-1	TRBV28	TRBD2	few	TGTGCCAGCAGTTTCGAGCGGGGACGGGTTTTTGGTGAGCAGTTCTTC	CASSFERGRVFGEQFF
TRBJ2-4	TRBV7-2	TRBD2	-	TGTGCCAGCAGCTTTCTTCGGACTAGCGGGGCCCCCAACATTCAGTACTTC	CASSFLRTSGAPNIQYF
TRBJ2-2	TRBV12-3/TRBV12-4	-	-	TGTGCCAGCAGTTTAAAGGTATACACCGGGGAGCTGTTTTTT	CASSLKVYTGELFF
TRBJ2-1	TRBV11-2	TRBD2	many	TGTGCCAGCAGCTCGGGGTATGGCGGGAGGGCTGCCTACAATGAGCAGTTCTTC	CASSSGYGGRAAYNEQFF
TRBJ1-4	TRBV4-3	-	-	TGCGCCAGCAGCCAATCGGGCCTCACTGGCGAAAAACTGTTTTTT	CASSQSGLTGEKLFF
TRBJ2-2	TRBV20-1	TRBD2	few	TGCAGTGCGACTAGCGGGGGAGCTAACACCGGGGAGCTGTTTTTT	CSATSGGANTGELFF
TRBJ2-7	TRBV2	-	-	TGTGCCAGGACGGGGTCGGGAAATTACGAGCAGTACTTC	CARTGSGNYEQYF
TRBJ2-1	TRBV20-1	TRBD2	many	TGCAGTGCGATGACCCTAGCGGGAACCTACAATGAGCAGTTCTTC	CSAMTLAGTYNEQFF
TRBJ1-1	TRBV11-1	TRBD1	-	TGTGCCAGCAGCTTAGTTCTTCAGACCGGACAGGGGAACACTGAAGCTTTCTTT	CASSLVLQTGQGNTEAFF
TRBJ2-7	TRBV20-1	-	few	TGCAGTGCTAGAGTGGGGGTCGAAGAGCAGTACTTC	CSARVGVEEQYF
TRBJ2-1	TRBV7-2	-	few	TGTGCCAGCAGCCCCCCAGAATGGAAGCAGTTCTTC	CASSPPEWKQFF
TRBJ2-7	TRBV10-3	TRBD1	few	TGTGCCATCAGGGAGGGACAGGGGATTTTCTACGAGCAGTACTTC	CAIREGQGIFYEQYF
TRBJ1-5	TRBV6-2/TRBV6-3	-	-	TGTGCCAGCAGTTACCCCCTGGGCCGGGACCCACGTCAGCCCCAGCATTTT	CASSYPLGRDPRQPQHF
TRBJ2-1	TRBV28	TRBD1	few	TGTGCCAGCAGTCCAGACAGGGTGTTAATAAATGAGCAGTTCTTC	CASSPDRVLINEQFF
TRBJ1-4	TRBV7-2	-	few	TGTGCCAGCAGCTTAGCGCAGGGTATAGGGAATGAAAAACTGTTTTTT	CASSLAQGIGNEKLFF
TRBJ2-1	TRBV20-1	-	-	TGCAGTGCTAGAGATAGCAGGCGGTCCTACAATGAGCAGTTCTTC	CSARDSRRSYNEQFF
TRBJ1-2	TRBV10-3	-	few	TGTGCCATCAGTGAGGGGAAGGGCTACACCTTC	CAISEGKGYTF
TRBJ1-4	TRBV29-1	-	many	TGCAGCGTTGATGCTCTCTCTTCCGAAGAAAAACTGTTTTTT	CSVDALSSEEKLFF
TRBJ2-7	TRBV6-2/TRBV6-3	TRBD2	few	TGTGCCAGCATAGCGGGAGGTTTCCCCTACGAGCAGTACTTC	CASIAGGFPYEQYF
TRBJ2-1	TRBV7-9	TRBD2	-	TGTGCCAGCAGACTACCGGGACTAGCGGGGGGAATTTACGAGCAGTTCTTC	CASRLPGLAGGIYEQFF
TRBJ2-7	TRBV7-9	-	-	TGTGCCAGCAGCCTGACGACCACCCGGGAGCAGTACTTC	CASSLTTTREQYF
TRBJ2-1	TRBV11-1	TRBD2	many	TGTGCCAGCAGCTCGTCCTTTGGACTAGCGGGAGCTATCACCTACAATGAGCAGTTCTTC	CASSSSFGLAGAITYNEQFF
TRBJ2-5	TRBV15	TRBD1	-	TGTGCCACCAGCAGTACACAGGGGGCCCAGTTAACCCAGTACTTC	CATSSTQGAQLTQYF
TRBJ2-5	TRBV6-1	-	-	TGTGCCAGCAGTGAACAGGGGATAGAGACCCAGTACTTC	CASSEQGIETQYF
TRBJ1-1	TRBV18	TRBD1	few	TGTGCCAGCTCTCGACAGGGTGGAGGTTTGAACACTGAAGCTTTCTTT	CASSRQGGGLNTEAFF
TRBJ2-1	TRBV9	-	many	TGTGCCAGCAGCCCTGGACGTTACAATGAGCAGTTCTTC	CASSPGRYNEQFF
TRBJ2-2	TRBV20-1	TRBD2	few	TGCAGTGCTAGAGATCGGGGGACTAGTGCCACCGGGGAGCTGTTTTTT	CSARDRGTSATGELFF
TRBJ2-3	TRBV6-2/TRBV6-3	TRBD2	-	TGTGCCAGCAGACAAGGACTAGCGGGAATTTACGGCACAGATACGCAGTATTTT	CASRQGLAGIYGTDTQYF
TRBJ2-5	TRBV6-1	TRBD2	-	TGTGCCAGCCGCTTAGCGGGGGAAGGAGAGACCCAGTACTTC	CASRLAGEGETQYF
TRBJ1-1	TRBV11-2	-	few	TGTGCCAGCAGCTTTCCGGGGCGCACTGAAGCTTTCTTT	CASSFPGRTEAFF
TRBJ1-1	TRBV4-2	TRBD1	few	TGTGCCAGCAGCCCAGGGGGGGCAGCCAACACTGAAGCTTTCTTT	CASSPGGAANTEAFF
TRBJ1-2	TRBV6-5	-	-	TGTGCCAGCAGGGGAGACTATGGCTACACCTTC	CASRGDYGYTF
TRBJ2-5	TRBV6-1	-	-	TGTGCCAGCAGCGACCGGGCCTCCCAAGAGACCCAGTACTTC	CASSDRASQETQYF
TRBJ2-5	TRBV5-8	TRBD1	many	TGTGCCAGCAGCAAAGATCTCGGGACAGTACAAGAGACCCAGTACTTC	CASSKDLGTVQETQYF
TRBJ2-2	TRBV7-3	-	many	TGTGCCAGCAGCCGGGACTCCTTAGGGCCCGGGGAGCTGTTTTTT	CASSRDSLGPGELFF
TRBJ1-6	TRBV7-8	-	few	TGTGCCAGCAGTATTATAGGGATTAGCTCCTATAATTCACCCCTCCACTTT	CASSIIGISSYNSPLHF
TRBJ2-3	TRBV7-9	-	few	TGTGCCAGCAGCCTAACGGGACGGGTGGATCATGGTACGCAGTATTTT	CASSLTGRVDHGTQYF
TRBJ1-1	TRBV6-1	-	-	TGTGCCAGCAGAAACCTCGGCGGGGGCGAGAGTGAAGCTTTCTTT	CASRNLGGGESEAFF
TRBJ2-7	TRBV10-3	TRBD1	many	TGTGCCATCAGTGGTCAGACAGGGGGGAAGCGCGAGCAGTACTTC	CAISGQTGGKREQYF
TRBJ2-4	TRBV7-2	-	few	TGTGCCAGCAGCTTAATGGTCATTCAGTACTTC	CASSLMVIQYF
TRBJ2-7	TRBV19	TRBD1	-	TGTGCCAGTAGTGATCCGGGACAGATGGTCTACGAGCAGTACTTC	CASSDPGQMVYEQYF
TRBJ2-3	TRBV5-1	-	few	TGCGCCAGCAGGCCGGGGGCCCTCACAGATACGCAGTATTTT	CASRPGALTDTQYF
TRBJ2-1	TRBV5-5	TRBD2	-	TGTGCCAGCAGCTTGGGTAGCGGGGGACTCTCCTACAATGAGCAGTTCTTC	CASSLGSGGLSYNEQFF
TRBJ2-2	TRBV5-1	-	many	TGCGCCAGCAGCGGAATCTCGGGGACCGGGGAGCTGTTTTTT	CASSGISGTGELFF
TRBJ2-1	TRBV11-2	TRBD2	-	TGTGCCAGCAGCCCCCGACTAGCGGGGGGGCCCTATGAGCAGTTCTTC	CASSPRLAGGPYEQFF
TRBJ1-2	TRBV19	TRBD1	-	TGTGCCAGTTCCCCTCTACAGGGGGCTTTCGATGGCTACACCTTC	CASSPLQGAFDGYTF
TRBJ2-5	TRBV14	TRBD1	few	TGTGCCAGCAGCCAAACCCCGGACAGGGCAGAGACCCAGTACTTC	CASSQTPDRAETQYF